The text below deals with one T cell receptor beta chain. Its cognate antigen is unknown. The CDR3 length is 14 residues. Germline loops: CDR1 SQVTM, CDR2 ANQGSEA. Trimming removed 0 bases at V and 5 bases at J, with 13 bases between. These data come from a study of shared clonotypes between healthy human individuals. Study information: CD8 memory received one plate per donor, CD8 naive two, CD4 memory three and CD4 naive three. General study results and limits: It was the few donors that limited the genetic and exposure-history diversity represented. Across subsets, estimated richness was generally greater for naive than for memory populations.

On sorted subsets, replicate PCRs used about 200 ng DNA, or around 30,000 T cell genomes. The protocol was immunoSEQ multiplex PCR, while the TCRdb copy is restricted to in-frame clones and leaves out a portion. The sample contains roughly 2,500,000 clones, 93% of which appear only once. This rearrangement joins TRBV29-1 to TRBJ2-5; D gene unclear. What was sequenced was naive CD4+ T cells from PBMCs. The subset was: CD45RA+ positively selected. This TCR was sampled from a man aged 18 to 30 in good health. Some clones in this sample may be carry-over from other donors' samples. The DNA for the CDR3 is TGCAGCGTTGAAGATACCGGCTTCGTGGAGACCCAGTACTTC. This codes for CSVEDTGFVETQYF.